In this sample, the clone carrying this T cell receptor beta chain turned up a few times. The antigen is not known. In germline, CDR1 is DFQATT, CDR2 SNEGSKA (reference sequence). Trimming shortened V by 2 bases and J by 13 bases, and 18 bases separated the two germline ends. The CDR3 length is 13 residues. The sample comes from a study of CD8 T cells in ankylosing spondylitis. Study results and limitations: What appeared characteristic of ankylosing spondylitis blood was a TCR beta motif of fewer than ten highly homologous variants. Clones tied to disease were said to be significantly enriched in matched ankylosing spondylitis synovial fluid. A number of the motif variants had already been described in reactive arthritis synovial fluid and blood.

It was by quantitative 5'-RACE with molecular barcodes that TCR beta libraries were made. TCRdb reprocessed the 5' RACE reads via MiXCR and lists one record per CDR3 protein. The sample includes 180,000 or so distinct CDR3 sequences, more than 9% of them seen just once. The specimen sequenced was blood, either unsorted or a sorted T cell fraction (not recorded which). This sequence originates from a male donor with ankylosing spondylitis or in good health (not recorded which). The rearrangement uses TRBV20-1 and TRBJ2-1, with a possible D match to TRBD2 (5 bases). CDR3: CSARKGGGLGQFF. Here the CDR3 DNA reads TGCAGTGCTAGAAAGGGTGGCGGGTTGGGTCAGTTCTTC.